This T cell receptor beta chain was profiled in a study of shared clonotypes between healthy human individuals (dated by TCRdb to 2018 to 2021). The study in broad terms: A couple of women and a few men aged 18 to 49 years were included in the cohort. Blood TCR repertoires of a handful of healthy adults were deeply sequenced to estimate repertoire size and the extent of clonotype sharing between individuals. For each donor, CD4 naive and CD4 memory were each given three plates, CD8 naive was given two plates, and CD8 memory was given one plate. Libraries were prepared and TCR repertoires were sequenced by different laboratories using diverse techniques, in order to increase sequencing depth and limit assay-specific biases. Per donor, leukapheresis produced somewhere between about 0.94 and 9.5 billion PBMCs. Summary of the overall study and its limitations: Even with the large sequencing depth, rarefaction of the sorted-subset datasets indicated that sequencing was incomplete. Pairwise subsampling led to the expectation that sequencing depth would affect the degree of clonotype sharing among donors. Sampling was restricted to blood, and TCR repertoires in tissue are likely to differ from TCR repertoires in blood. About 5% of naive CD4, 3.5% of naive CD8, approximately 2.2% of memory CD4, and 0.35% to 0.5% of memory CD8 clonotypes were shared across a handful of donors. Compared with non-shared clonotypes, clonotypes shared by all four sorted-subset donors had higher generation probabilities. Naive subsets generally had larger estimated clonotype richness than memory subsets. Because the study included only a small number of donors, the genetic and exposure-history diversity represented was limited.

Donors were healthy HIV-negative adults with no recently reported acute infections or vaccinations. All donors were Caucasian adults living in Nashville, Tennessee, USA. CD4+ T cells were enriched by magnetic negative selection, after which naive cells were positively selected on CD45RA and the negative fraction was taken as the memory subset. After blood collection by leukapheresis, PBMCs were isolated using Ficoll-Histopaque density gradient centrifugation and then cryopreserved in the vapor phase of liquid nitrogen. Purity and quantity of every magnetically sorted T cell population were checked by analytical flow cytometry. Genomic DNA was isolated from each sorted fraction and quantified by UV absorbance on a Nanodrop 2000c. Worth noting for this clone: It has no known antigen specificity. No much larger clone exists at a distance of one base, and base qualities are not known.

The germline V gene (reference sequence) sets CDR1 to PRHDT and CDR2 to FYEKMQ. Germline trimming: 4 bases from V, 4 bases from J; junction bases outside gene matches: 10. The CDR3, cysteine through phenylalanine, is 16 amino acids long. Solely the CDR3 DNA is kept, with 48 bases framed from the first base. Using the deep immunoSEQ assay, multiplex PCR amplified TCR CDR3 regions from genomic DNA. For each cell subset, the extracted genomic DNA was distributed evenly across all wells of several immunoSEQ 96-well plates, and each plate served as one replicate. For sorted subsets, approximately 210 ng of genomic DNA, equivalent to around 31,000 T cell genomes, went into each replicate PCR. Purified libraries were measured with a Qubit 3.0 fluorometer, size-checked on a Bioanalyzer 2100, and measured again with the KAPA Library Quantification kit. A separate single-read 150-cycle Illumina NextSeq 550 flow cell was used to sequence each immunoSEQ 96-well plate. In the authors' own workflow: The immunoSEQ output contained only junctional sequences without quality scores, so filtering could not match that applied to full-length reads. To assign V/J genes and CDR3, sequences were annotated using PyIR, a Python wrapper for IgBLAST v1.9, with IMGT germline references. Reads were filtered out if the reads had weak V/J assignments (E-value above 1e-6), no CDR3, stop codons, out-of-frame junctions, or ambiguous translated residues. V3J clonotypes were defined as sequences sharing an identical inferred V gene, J gene, and CDR3 amino acid sequence. Percentage overlap between repertoires was computed as shared unique clonotypes divided by the size of the smaller repertoire. Repertoire richness was assessed with RTK rarefaction, the Chao1 estimator, and Recon v2.1 estimates of unobserved clonotypes. OLGA was used to compute generation probabilities for all TCRbeta clonotypes that the gDNA method yielded from a few donors. TCRdb took this table from immuneACCESS and kept in-frame rearrangements with V and J called. Such tables lack part of the clones; where checked against another copy, unresolved V genes explain under half of the gap, and the rest is unexplained. The V and J calls and clone size were taken over from that table, and D and trimming were inferred from the DNA. This sample lists 980,000 or so clones; about 80% were detected once. The top ten clonotypes cover over 1.3% of the sample.

The rearrangement combines TRBV13 with TRBJ2-5, with 9 bases matching TRBD2. Sequencing was done on a sample of memory CD4+ T cells sorted from blood. The sample's cell subset or site label, in plain terms: CD45RA-negative fraction. The TCR sequence derives from a man younger than 35 in good health. The nucleotide sequence reads TGTGCCAGCAGCTGGGATTCGCGGGGGGGCCGAGAGACCCAGTACTTC. Its amino acids are CASSWDSRGGRETQYF.